These T cell receptor beta chains were read from a single sample in a study of blood T cell repertoires in COVID-19. The method was immunoSEQ multiplex PCR; TCRdb's version includes in-frame clones alone and lacks a portion of them. This sample has about 250,000 clones, with approximately 89% found just once. Sequences were obtained from peripheral blood. These receptor sequences come from a woman aged 30 to 39 with COVID-19, enrolled during active disease. Each CDR3 is given with its conserved first and last residue. The D gene is left open where the match is weak. Size tells how often a clone was seen (once, few, many) or the class of an expanded clone, and some rows leave it out.

D: NA; V: TRBV5-4; size: once; J: TRBJ2-1; DNA: TGTGCCAGCAGCCCGGGTAACAATGAGCAGTTCTTC; CDR3: CASSPGNNEQFF
D: TRBD2; V: TRBV3-1/TRBV3-2; size: NA; J: TRBJ2-1; DNA: TGTGCCAGCAGCCAAGGTCCTAGCGGGGGATACAATGAGCAGTTCTTC; CDR3: CASSQGPSGGYNEQFF
D: TRBD1; V: TRBV6-1; size: NA; J: TRBJ2-7; DNA: TGTGCCAGCAGTGATTGGATAGGGGGCAGCTACGAGCAGTACTTC; CDR3: CASSDWIGGSYEQYF
D: TRBD1; V: TRBV19; size: few; J: TRBJ1-3; DNA: TGTGCCAGTAGTCAAGGACAGGGGAGTGGTGGAAACACCATATATTTT; CDR3: CASSQGQGSGGNTIYF
D: NA; V: TRBV11-2; size: NA; J: TRBJ1-1; DNA: TGTGCCAGCAGCCCGACCCAACAGGCCGGAATATCAGAAGCTTTCTTT; CDR3: CASSPTQQAGISEAFF
D: TRBD2; V: TRBV6-2/TRBV6-3; size: NA; J: TRBJ2-3; DNA: TGTGCCAGCAGTTCCCCAGCGGGGGGACGCACAGATACGCAGTATTTT; CDR3: CASSSPAGGRTDTQYF
D: NA; V: TRBV19; size: NA; J: TRBJ2-1; DNA: TGTGCCAGTAGTTTCATTGCGGAGCGGAGTGAGCAGTTCTTC; CDR3: CASSFIAERSEQFF
D: NA; V: TRBV5-1; size: NA; J: TRBJ2-7; DNA: TGCGCCAGCAGCGTTGGGACCGGGACTCCGAGGGAGCAGTACTTC; CDR3: CASSVGTGTPREQYF
D: TRBD1; V: TRBV2; size: NA; J: TRBJ1-1; DNA: TGTGCCAGCAGGCGGACAGGGGCGAACACTGAAGCTTTCTTT; CDR3: CASRRTGANTEAFF
D: NA; V: TRBV24-1; size: NA; J: TRBJ2-1; DNA: TGTGCCACCAGTGCCTCGGTAGCGGACTTTTACAATGAGCAGTTCTTC; CDR3: CATSASVADFYNEQFF
D: TRBD2; V: TRBV5-1; size: NA; J: TRBJ2-3; DNA: TGCGCGGCGGGGGACACAGATACGCAGTATTTT; CDR3: CAAGDTDTQYF
D: TRBD2; V: TRBV11-2; size: NA; J: TRBJ2-2; DNA: TGTGCCAGCAGCGGGCTAGCGGATTTCACCGGGGAGCTGTTTTTT; CDR3: CASSGLADFTGELFF
D: TRBD1; V: TRBV6-5; size: NA; J: TRBJ1-5; DNA: TGTGCCAGCAGTTACTCGGGACAGGGGGAGAATCAGCCCCAGCATTTT; CDR3: CASSYSGQGENQPQHF
D: NA; V: TRBV12-3/TRBV12-4; size: NA; J: TRBJ1-2; DNA: TGTGCCAGCGTGCAGGGGTATGGCTACACCTTC; CDR3: CASVQGYGYTF
D: NA; V: TRBV5-6; size: NA; J: TRBJ2-1; DNA: TGTGCCAGCAACAAACCCACTACTAGTTTCAATGAGCAGTTCTTC; CDR3: CASNKPTTSFNEQFF
D: NA; V: TRBV18; size: NA; J: TRBJ2-3; DNA: TGTGCCAGCTCACCACAGGCGGCCTTCACAGATACGCAGTATTTT; CDR3: CASSPQAAFTDTQYF
D: TRBD1; V: TRBV19; size: NA; J: TRBJ2-1; DNA: TGTGCCAGTAAGGTCGGGGACAGGGGGTTTGATAATGAGCAGTTCTTC; CDR3: CASKVGDRGFDNEQFF
D: NA; V: TRBV27; size: NA; J: TRBJ1-6; DNA: TGTGCCAGCAGTCTCCTTAGCACCGGGACATGGGGTACACCCCTCCACTTT; CDR3: CASSLLSTGTWGTPLHF
D: TRBD2; V: TRBV10-2; size: few; J: TRBJ2-1; DNA: TGCGCCAGCAGTAGCTCATCGGGAGGGGGGGGATTATCCTACAATGAGCAGTTCTTC; CDR3: CASSSSSGGGGLSYNEQFF
D: NA; V: TRBV6-5; size: NA; J: TRBJ1-1; DNA: TGTGCCAGCAGTTACTCGCGGGGGCGCGGGACTGAAGCTTTCTTT; CDR3: CASSYSRGRGTEAFF
D: TRBD1; V: TRBV24-1; size: once; J: TRBJ2-5; DNA: TGTGCCACCAGTGATCCTGGAGAGGGGGCGATGGAAGAGACCCAGTACTTC; CDR3: CATSDPGEGAMEETQYF
D: TRBD2; V: TRBV7-9; size: NA; J: TRBJ2-4; DNA: TGTGCCAGCAGTTACAGCGGGAGGGTGAGGGAAAACATTCAGTACTTC; CDR3: CASSYSGRVRENIQYF
D: NA; V: TRBV2; size: NA; J: TRBJ2-3; DNA: TGTGCCAGCAGTGAGTACACAGATACGCAGTATTTT; CDR3: CASSEYTDTQYF
D: NA; V: TRBV19; size: once; J: TRBJ1-2; DNA: TGTGCCAGTAGTATCGGACACCCACCCTTGAGGTATGGCTACACCTTC; CDR3: CASSIGHPPLRYGYTF
D: NA; V: TRBV11-2; size: few; J: TRBJ1-1; DNA: TGTGCCAGCAGCTTAGTTGGTAGAGGTGAAGCTTTCTTT; CDR3: CASSLVGRGEAFF
D: NA; V: TRBV6-2/TRBV6-3; size: NA; J: TRBJ1-1; DNA: TGTGCCAGCAGTTACCGGTCCGGGTCTGAAGCTTTCTTT; CDR3: CASSYRSGSEAFF
D: TRBD1; V: TRBV5-1; size: NA; J: TRBJ2-2; DNA: TGCGCCAGCAGCCCCGGGACAGGGAGGACCGGGGAGCTGTTTTTT; CDR3: CASSPGTGRTGELFF
D: NA; V: TRBV5-1; size: NA; J: TRBJ1-2; DNA: TGCGCCAGCAGCGGGGACGGGGGAGCTCCCTATGGCTACACCTTC; CDR3: CASSGDGGAPYGYTF
D: TRBD1; V: TRBV9; size: NA; J: TRBJ2-5; DNA: TGTGCCAGCAGCGCCGGGACAGGGGGTGTCGAGACCCAGTACTTC; CDR3: CASSAGTGGVETQYF
D: TRBD2; V: TRBV5-4; size: NA; J: TRBJ2-2; DNA: TGTGCCAGCAGCTGGGGTGGGAGGGAGTATACCGGGGAGCTGTTTTTT; CDR3: CASSWGGREYTGELFF
D: TRBD1; V: TRBV11-3; size: NA; J: TRBJ1-1; DNA: TGTGCCAGCAGCTTGACAGGGGAGAAAGCTTTCTTT; CDR3: CASSLTGEKAFF
D: TRBD1; V: TRBV18; size: NA; J: TRBJ1-1; DNA: TGTGCCAGCTCATACCGGGACAGTAACGAAGCTTTCTTT; CDR3: CASSYRDSNEAFF
D: NA; V: TRBV5-1; size: NA; J: TRBJ2-5; DNA: TGCGCCAGCAGCTTACCGGGGGACGGGGAGACCCAGTACTTC; CDR3: CASSLPGDGETQYF
D: NA; V: TRBV6-4; size: once; J: TRBJ1-5; DNA: TGTGCCAGCAGCGCTACCCTCACAGGTAGCAATCAGCCCCAGCATTTT; CDR3: CASSATLTGSNQPQHF
D: NA; V: TRBV19; size: once; J: TRBJ1-3; DNA: TGTGCCAGTAGTATCAGGGGATCTGGGGGCGCGCGGGCTGGAAACACCATATATTTT; CDR3: CASSIRGSGGARAGNTIYF
D: NA; V: TRBV30; size: NA; J: TRBJ2-2; DNA: TGTGCCTGGAGTGTAAACGGGAGATGGACCGGGGAGCTGTTTTTT; CDR3: CAWSVNGRWTGELFF
D: TRBD1; V: TRBV6-5; size: once; J: TRBJ2-7; DNA: TGTGCCAGTTGGGACAGGCAAGACTACGAGCAGTACTTC; CDR3: CASWDRQDYEQYF
D: NA; V: TRBV6-5; size: NA; J: TRBJ2-1; DNA: TGTGCCAGCACCCCGACAGCTTCACTAAACAATGAGCAGTTCTTC; CDR3: CASTPTASLNNEQFF
D: NA; V: TRBV6-5; size: once; J: TRBJ1-3; DNA: TGTGCCAGCATGAGGGTTGGAGGAGGAAACACCATATATTTT; CDR3: CASMRVGGGNTIYF
D: NA; V: TRBV7-2; size: NA; J: TRBJ1-2; DNA: TGTGCCAGCAGCTCCCCGGGCGGCCAGGGGTCTTATGGCTACACCTTC; CDR3: CASSSPGGQGSYGYTF
D: NA; V: TRBV6-5; size: few; J: TRBJ1-1; DNA: TGTGCCAGCAGTTACTCGAGCGGGGAAGGGGCTAGAGCTTTCTTT; CDR3: CASSYSSGEGARAFF
D: TRBD1; V: TRBV27; size: once; J: TRBJ1-2; DNA: TGTGCCAGCAGTTTCCAACCAACCGGGACAGATAACTATGGCTACACCTTC; CDR3: CASSFQPTGTDNYGYTF
D: TRBD1; V: TRBV9; size: NA; J: TRBJ1-3; DNA: TGTGCCAGCCAGGGGGGACCCGGAAACACCATATATTTT; CDR3: CASQGGPGNTIYF
D: TRBD2; V: TRBV11-2; size: NA; J: TRBJ2-1; DNA: TGTGCCAGCAGCTTAGACGGACCTCTCGGGGGGGGCAGGAATGAGCAGTTCTTC; CDR3: CASSLDGPLGGGRNEQFF